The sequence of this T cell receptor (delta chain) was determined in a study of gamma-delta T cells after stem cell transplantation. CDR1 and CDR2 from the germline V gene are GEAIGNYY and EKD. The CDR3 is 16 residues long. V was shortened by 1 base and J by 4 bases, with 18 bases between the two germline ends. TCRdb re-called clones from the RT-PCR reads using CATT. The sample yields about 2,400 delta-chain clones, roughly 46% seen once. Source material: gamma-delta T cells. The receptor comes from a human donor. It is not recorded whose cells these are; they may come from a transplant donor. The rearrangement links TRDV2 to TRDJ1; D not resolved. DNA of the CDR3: TGTGCCTGTGACACTTTGTTTACTTCGGGTGACGATAAACTCATCTTT. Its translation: CACDTLFTSGDDKLIF.